Each of the 14 T cell receptor beta chains below was sequenced from the same sample in a study of blood T cell repertoires in COVID-19. Assay: immunoSEQ multiplex PCR; the TCRdb copy retains only in-frame clones and omits some. The repertoire consists of 40,000 to 60,000 clones, with 79% occurring once and the leading ten covering 25%. The sample comprised peripheral blood. The source of these receptors is an older man with acute or convalescent COVID-19.

The J gene is TRBJ2-7, the V gene TRBV6-1, with TRBD1 matching over 7 bases. The CDR3 covers 15 residues. Trimming cost V 2 bases and J 6 bases; bases outside gene matches: 10. Germline-derived CDR1 and CDR2 are MNHNS and SASEGT. CDR3: CASSELTAGGAEQYF. Written as DNA, the CDR3 is TGTGCCAGCAGTGAACTAACGGCAGGGGGAGCCGAGCAGTACTTC.

Here the CDR3 reads CASSHSGNNEQFF. In DNA, the CDR3 is TGTGCCAGTTCACATAGCGGAAACAATGAGCAGTTCTTC. The chain recombines TRBV19 with TRBJ2-1, with D perhaps matching TRBD2 (6 bases). The CDR3 has 13 residues. Germline CDR1 and CDR2: LNHDA and SQIVND (reference sequence). V gave up 8 bases and J gave up 5 bases, with 13 bases separating them.

This rearrangement joins TRBV25-1 to TRBJ2-7; TRBD2 agrees at 7 bases. There are 13 residues in the CDR3. Trimming took 7 bases from V and 1 from J; bases not matched to a gene: 4. Germline loops: CDR1 MGHDK, CDR2 SYGVNS. CDR3 in DNA: TGTGCCAGCATAGGAGCGGGATCCTACGAGCAGTACTTC. This translates into CASIGAGSYEQYF.

J is TRBJ2-3 and V is TRBV15, with 7 bases lining up with TRBD2. Germline lookup yields CDR1 LNHNV and CDR2 YYDKDF (reference sequence). This CDR3 has 15 amino acids. V gave up 4 bases and J gave up 4 bases; unmatched junction bases: 8. The CDR3: CATSTVGGRSDTQYF. CDR3 in DNA: TGTGCCACCAGCACTGTGGGGGGGAGGTCAGATACGCAGTATTTT.

This sequence joins TRBV6-1 and TRBJ2-7; 9 bases align to TRBD2. The CDR3 contains 17 residues. Germline assignment: CDR1 MNHNS and CDR2 SASEGT. J was trimmed by 0 bases and V by 4 bases; bases with no gene match: 10. The CDR3 loop reads CASSGPPGAGGSYEQYF. In DNA, the CDR3 is TGTGCCAGCAGTGGTCCACCCGGAGCGGGAGGCTCCTACGAGCAGTACTTC.

This sequence joins TRBV3-1 (or the pseudogene TRBV3-2) and TRBJ1-6, with 8 bases fitting TRBD1. The CDR3 runs to 14 residues. Germline CDR1 and CDR2: LGHDT and YNNKEL (reference sequence). The ends lost 4 bases at V and 9 bases at J; junction bases unmatched: 5. CDR3 nucleotides: TGTGCCAGCAGCCCGGACAGGGACGTTTCACCCCTCCACTTT. Translation: CASSPDRDVSPLHF.

The V and J genes are TRBV27 and TRBJ1-5; maybe TRBD1 (6 bases). Trimming left V 4 bases short and J 0 bases short, with 13 bases between. CDR1 is MNHEY and CDR2 is SMNVEV in the germline V gene (reference sequence). This CDR3 contains 16 residues. The CDR3 loop reads CASSSSGVYSNQPQHF. CDR3 coding DNA: TGTGCCAGCAGTTCGTCAGGGGTGTATAGCAATCAGCCCCAGCATTTT.

This chain joins TRBV14 and TRBJ1-2, with D uncertain. This CDR3 contains 13 residues. V shed 0 bases and J shed 4 bases, with 6 bases lying between them. Germline CDR1 SGHDN, CDR2 FVKESK. CDR3: CASSQDRFYGYTF. The CDR3 DNA is TGTGCCAGCAGCCAAGATCGGTTCTATGGCTACACCTTC.

CDR3 amino acids: CASSQEAGRSYGYTF. The CDR3, as DNA: TGCGCCAGCAGCCAAGAGGCGGGGAGGAGCTATGGCTACACCTTC. The genes are TRBV4-1 and TRBJ1-2; D is ambiguous. Between the trimmed V and J ends, which lost 0 bases and 4 bases, there was a span of 12 bases. Germline V CDR1 and CDR2: MGHRA, YSYEKL. The CDR3 totals 15 residues.

The chain recombines TRBV4-3 with TRBJ2-2; the match to TRBD2 covers 11 bases. The CDR3 consists of 16 residues. Germline V lookup: CDR1 LGHNA, CDR2 YSLEER. The junction had 9 bases not matched to a gene; V was cut back by 5 bases and J by 7 bases. The CDR3 sequence: CASSSYSGRADGELFF. The CDR3 region has the DNA TGCGCCAGCAGCTCCTATAGCGGGAGGGCGGACGGGGAGCTGTTTTTT.

This chain connects TRBV9 to TRBJ2-7; D might be TRBD1 (5 bases). The germline gives CDR1 SGDLS, CDR2 YYNGEE. With 4 bases removed from V and 0 bases from J, the gap between germline ends came to 8 bases. This CDR3 has 13 residues. The CDR3 sequence is CASSSDNSYEQYF. CDR3 nucleotide sequence: TGTGCCAGCAGCTCGGACAACTCCTACGAGCAGTACTTC.

V is TRBV9 and J is TRBJ2-3, with 9 bases aligning to TRBD1. This CDR3 spans 16 amino acids. The germline CDR1 and CDR2 sequences are SGDLS and YYNGEE. With 4 bases clipped from V and 2 bases from J, the junction kept 8 bases outside the gene matches. The CDR3: CASSQTWTGATDTQYF. In nucleotides, the CDR3 is TGTGCCAGCAGCCAGACCTGGACAGGGGCCACAGATACGCAGTATTTT.

This chain uses TRBV12-3 or TRBV12-4 with TRBJ2-5; D is possibly TRBD2 (6 bases). Trimming cost V 1 base and J 6 bases, with 9 bases left between them. The CDR3 spans 13 residues. The CDR3 DNA reads as TGTGCCAGCAGTTTAGTAGGGACTCAGACCCAGTACTTC. It specifies CASSLVGTQTQYF.

The rearrangement joins TRBV7-2 to TRBJ1-2; 9 bases agree with TRBD1. V shed 4 bases and J 4 bases; nucleotides not matched to a gene: 7. The CDR3 consists of 15 residues. Germline assignment: CDR1 SGHTA and CDR2 FQGNSA. The CDR3 region has the DNA TGTGCCAGCAGCTCAGGACAGGGGAGGTCCTATGGCTACACCTTC. It codes for CASSSGQGRSYGYTF.